The 24 T cell receptor beta chains presented below share a single source sample, sequenced in a study of blood T cell repertoires in COVID-19. Data came from immunoSEQ multiplex PCR; TCRdb stores just in-frame clones and leaves some out. This table holds around 32,000 clones, 90% found once. Sequenced input: peripheral blood. The source of these receptors is a man in his 70s with active or convalescent COVID-19.

This chain links TRBV7-9 with TRBJ2-3, with D possibly matching TRBD2 (5 bases). Trimming pared 5 bases from V and 4 bases from J, leaving 10 bases between. The CDR3 has 13 amino acids. The V gene's germline CDR1 is SEHNR and CDR2 FQNEAQ (reference sequence). In DNA form, the CDR3 reads TGTGCCAGCAGCCTGGGAGCGGCAGATACGCAGTATTTT. Translation: CASSLGAADTQYF.

The chain links TRBV28 to TRBJ2-7, with TRBD1 matching 8 bases. CDR3 length: 13 residues. Germline assignment: CDR1 MDHEN and CDR2 SYDVKM. The V gene end was trimmed by 1 base and the J gene end by 7 bases; junction bases not matched to a gene: 3. The CDR3 sequence is CASSLSRTGEQYF. The CDR3 DNA is TGTGCCAGCAGTTTATCCCGGACAGGGGAGCAGTACTTC.

The chain recombines TRBV28 with TRBJ1-1; 9 bases map to TRBD1. Germline V lookup: CDR1 MDHEN, CDR2 SYDVKM. CDR3 size: 17 residues. The J segment lost 1 base and the V segment lost 6 bases, leaving 12 bases of the junction unmatched. CDR3: CASSPGDRVGANTEAFF. DNA of the CDR3: TGTGCCAGCAGCCCCGGGGACAGGGTTGGAGCGAACACTGAAGCTTTCTTT.

The chain recombines TRBV24-1 with TRBJ1-5, with a tentative D call TRBD1 (6 bases). V dropped 9 bases and J dropped 6 bases, with 20 bases sitting between them. Germline V lookup: CDR1 KGHDR, CDR2 SFDVKD. This CDR3 spans 15 amino acids. CDR3 loop: CATGTGSQGSQPQHF. The DNA for the CDR3 is TGTGCCACCGGGACGGGTTCGCAGGGGAGTCAGCCCCAGCATTTT.

This sequence joins TRBV5-1 and TRBJ2-1, with 14 bases fitting TRBD2. The V and J ends lost 7 bases and 7 bases, in that order; junction bases with no gene match: 10. CDR1 and CDR2 (germline): SGHRS, YFSETQ. This CDR3 has 16 residues. The chain's CDR3 is CASAAGLAGVGNEQFF. The DNA of the CDR3 is TGCGCCAGCGCGGCGGGACTAGCGGGAGTTGGTAATGAGCAGTTCTTC.

The chain joins TRBV18 to TRBJ1-3, with 8 nucleotides matching TRBD1. This CDR3 spans 17 amino acids. CDR1 is KGHSH, CDR2 LQKENI, per germline. V trimming: 4 bases; J trimming: 0 bases; junction bases outside the gene matches: 8. The DNA for the CDR3 is TGTGCCAGCTCACTCTTGACAGGGGAGAGCTCTGGAAACACCATATATTTT. It is translated as CASSLLTGESSGNTIYF.

J is TRBJ1-2 and V is TRBV7-9; the D is unclear. Trimming left V 4 bases short and J 2 bases short, with 14 bases between. The CDR3 contains 15 residues. Germline assignment: CDR1 SEHNR and CDR2 FQNEAQ (reference sequence). DNA of the CDR3: TGTGCCAGCAGCTACGGAGCCCTAAGGAACTATGGCTACACCTTC. It encodes CASSYGALRNYGYTF.

This chain joins TRBV5-3 and TRBJ1-6; 7 bases map to TRBD1. TRBV5-3 is an ORF; its function is uncertain. CDR3 length: 16 residues. J was trimmed by 0 bases and V by 3 bases; bases with no gene match: 3. CDR3 nucleotides: TGTGCCAGAAGCTCGGACAGGAGCTCCTATAATTCACCCCTCCACTTT. Encoded protein: CARSSDRSSYNSPLHF.

This chain joins TRBV6-1 and TRBJ1-5; no clear D. Germline assignment: CDR1 MNHNS and CDR2 SASEGT. This CDR3 region has 13 residues. Trimming removed 3 bases at V and 7 bases at J, with 10 bases between. CDR3 loop: CASSEQREQPQHF. The CDR3 DNA sequence: TGTGCCAGCAGTGAGCAAAGGGAGCAGCCCCAGCATTTT.

The V gene is TRBV2, the J gene TRBJ2-3; D may be TRBD2 (6 bases). From germline, CDR1 is SNHLY and CDR2 FYNNEI. CDR3 length equals 14 residues. V was pared by 9 bases and J by 2 bases, with 15 bases between. The chain's CDR3 is CASLPGLYTDTQYF. In DNA form, the CDR3 reads TGTGCCAGTCTTCCGGGACTTTACACAGATACGCAGTATTTT.

This sequence joins TRBV7-9 and TRBJ1-1; possible D gene TRBD1, 5 bases. The germline V gene has CDR1 SEHNR and CDR2 FQNEAQ (reference sequence). The CDR3 length is 14 residues. Trimming shortened V by 0 bases and J by 7 bases, and 12 bases separated the two germline ends. CDR3 region: CASSLAGGTLEAFF. The CDR3 nucleotides are TGTGCCAGCAGCTTAGCGGGGGGGACCCTTGAAGCTTTCTTT. The complete variable domain, with remaining parts taken from reference TRBV7-9 and TRBJ1-1, reads DTGVSQNPRHKITKRGQNVTFRCDPISEHNRLYWYRQTLGQGPEFLTYFQNEAQLEKSRLLSDRFSAERPKGSFSTLEIQRTEQGDSAMYLCASSLAGGTLEAFFGQGTRLTVV.

V is TRBV9 and J is TRBJ1-6; 7 nucleotides align to TRBD1. The CDR3 spans 14 residues. CDR1 is SGDLS and CDR2 is YYNGEE in the germline V gene. The V segment lost 4 bases and the J segment 7 bases; nucleotides outside the gene matches: 5. The CDR3 region is CASSPGQANSPLHF. As DNA, the CDR3 is TGTGCCAGCAGCCCCGGACAGGCCAATTCACCCCTCCACTTT.

The chain joins TRBV9 to TRBJ1-3, with D possibly matching TRBD1 (6 bases). CDR1 is SGDLS and CDR2 is YYNGEE in the germline V gene. V dropped 0 bases and J dropped 2 bases, with 6 bases sitting between them. This CDR3 has 14 amino acids. In DNA form, the CDR3 reads TGTGCCAGCAGCGTAGCAGGGGCTGGAAACACCATATATTTT. Translation gives CASSVAGAGNTIYF.

CDR3 sequence: CAISVSGSSYNEQFF. For the CDR3, the DNA is TGTGCCATCAGTGTTTCAGGTAGCTCCTACAATGAGCAGTTCTTC. The rearrangement links TRBV10-3 to TRBJ2-1; D is ambiguous. Between the trimmed V and J ends, which lost 4 bases and 0 bases, there was a span of 10 bases. There are 15 residues in the CDR3. The germline gives CDR1 ENHRY, CDR2 SYGVKD.

V usage is TRBV2 and J usage is TRBJ1-5; 10 nucleotides align to TRBD1. CDR3 size: 15 residues. The germline gives CDR1 SNHLY, CDR2 FYNNEI. Losses at the gene ends were 2 bases for V and 9 bases for J; bases not matched to a gene: 7. The CDR3 spells CASSESGQGNLPQHF. As DNA, the CDR3 is TGTGCCAGCAGTGAATCGGGACAGGGGAACCTGCCCCAGCATTTT. Together with reference TRBV2 and TRBJ1-5, the CDR3 gives the full variable domain: EPEVTQTPSHQVTQMGQEVILRCVPISNHLYFYWYRQILGQKVEFLVSFYNNEISEKSEIFDDQFSVERPDGSNFTLKIRSTKLEDSAMYFCASSESGQGNLPQHFGDGTRLSIL.

The chain carries TRBV20-1 and TRBJ2-7; a weak D match, TRBD1 (5 bases). V dropped 3 bases and J dropped 4 bases, with 10 bases sitting between them. Germline CDR1 and CDR2: DFQATT and SNEGSKA (reference sequence). This CDR3 has 12 amino acids. CDR3 nucleotides: TGCAGTGCTAGTTTCGACAGATACGAGCAGTACTTC. Translated: CSASFDRYEQYF.

This clone appeared a single time. V usage is TRBV24-1 and J usage is TRBJ2-2; D remains ambiguous. Trimming left V 4 bases short and J 4 bases short, with 12 bases between. This CDR3 has 15 amino acids. Germline-derived CDR1 and CDR2 are KGHDR and SFDVKD. Written as DNA, the CDR3 is TGTGCCACCAGTGACCCCAGACGGGTCACCGGGGAGCTGTTTTTT. It yields the protein CATSDPRRVTGELFF.

The chain combines TRBV5-1 with TRBJ2-2; TRBD1 might be the D (5 bases). The V and J ends lost 3 bases and 2 bases respectively, with 8 bases between them. Germline values: CDR1 SGHRS, CDR2 YFSETQ. The CDR3 spans 14 residues. The CDR3 bases are TGCGCCAGCAGCTCAGGGCTAAACACCGGGGAGCTGTTTTTT. Translated, it gives CASSSGLNTGELFF.

The chain recombines TRBV7-9 with TRBJ2-3; 8 nucleotides match TRBD1. J was trimmed by 5 bases and V by 5 bases; bases with no gene match: 6. From germline, CDR1 is SEHNR and CDR2 FQNEAQ (reference sequence). The CDR3 runs 14 residues. CDR3 sequence reads: CASSETGAGDTQYF. As DNA, the CDR3 is TGTGCCAGCAGCGAGACAGGGGCGGGAGATACGCAGTATTTT.

This clone was seen a few times. The J gene is TRBJ1-2, the V gene TRBV2; D is perhaps TRBD1 (5 bases). Trimming shortened V by 4 bases and J by 4 bases, and 13 bases separated the two germline ends. Germline V CDR1 and CDR2: SNHLY, FYNNEI. The CDR3 spans 14 residues. CDR3 in amino acids: CASSGGRYAYGYTF. The DNA of the CDR3 is TGTGCCAGCAGTGGGGGCAGGTATGCCTATGGCTACACCTTC.

This chain connects TRBV5-1 to TRBJ2-5; 9 nucleotides agree with TRBD2. The CDR3 extends over 14 amino acids. The germline CDR1 and CDR2 sequences are SGHRS and YFSETQ. The V segment lost 1 base and the J segment 5 bases; nucleotides outside the gene matches: 3. As DNA, the CDR3 is TGCGCCAGCAGCTTGAAGACTAGCGGTGAGACCCAGTACTTC. It translates to CASSLKTSGETQYF.

The chain uses TRBV5-6 and TRBJ1-1; D remains ambiguous. The germline V gene encodes CDR1 SGHDT and CDR2 YYEEEE. CDR3 length: 12 amino acids. V shed 9 bases and J shed 0 bases, with 9 bases lying between them. CDR3 in amino acids: CATGVVNTEAFF. The CDR3 coding sequence is TGTGCCACCGGGGTGGTGAACACTGAAGCTTTCTTT. Drawing the rest from reference TRBV5-6 and TRBJ1-1, the complete variable domain is DAGVTQSPTHLIKTRGQQVTLRCSPKSGHDTVSWYQQALGQGPQFIFQYYEEEERQRGNFPDRFSGHQFPNYSSELNVNALLLGDSALYLCATGVVNTEAFFGQGTRLTVV.

The gene calls are TRBV3-1 (or the pseudogene TRBV3-2) and TRBJ1-2; D remains ambiguous. The CDR3 length is 14 residues. CDR1 and CDR2 (germline): LGHDT, YNNKEL (reference sequence). V was cut by 4 bases and J by 4 bases, with 13 bases left in between. This chain's CDR3 is CASSPSIFPYGYTF. CDR3 sequence (DNA): TGTGCCAGCAGCCCGAGCATTTTCCCCTATGGCTACACCTTC.

This clone was seen just once. The chain carries TRBV19 and TRBJ1-5; perhaps TRBD1 as D (5 bases). The V gene's germline CDR1 is LNHDA and CDR2 SQIVND (reference sequence). With 5 bases removed from V and 4 bases from J, the gap between germline ends came to 15 bases. This CDR3 has 15 amino acids. CDR3 DNA: TGTGCCAGTAGTCCCCCGCGGGGGTTAAATCAGCCCCAGCATTTT. Its protein is CASSPPRGLNQPQHF.